These 16 T cell receptor beta chains were all obtained from the same sample, sequenced in a study of T cells in Graves' hyperthyroidism and ophthalmopathy. The TCR beta CDR3 regions underwent amplification using RNA transcripts as the source. First-round RT-PCR with HTBI primers amplified the TCR CDR3 region. TCRdb analysed the multiplex PCR reads with MiXCR anew, one entry per CDR3 protein. The sample has around 600,000 distinct CDR3 sequences; about 45% are singletons. Source material: peripheral blood or thyroid tissue (not recorded which). These receptors all stem from an adult man with Graves' disease, either hyperthyroidism or ophthalmopathy (not recorded which).

The sample holds one count of this clonotype. The rearrangement joins TRBV5-6 to TRBJ1-5, with 7 bases lining up with TRBD1. Germline CDR1 SGHDT, CDR2 YYEEEE. The length of the CDR3 is 14 residues. The V and J ends lost 4 bases and 7 bases, in that order; junction bases with no gene match: 8. The CDR3 spells CASSRGQLEQPQHF. CDR3 nucleotide sequence: TGTGCCAGCAGCCGGGGACAGTTGGAGCAGCCCCAGCATTTT.

As for this clonotype: The CDR3 does not close with the conserved phenylalanine or tryptophan, likely indicating a read error. No DNA is shown, since the ends of the CDR3 on it are uncertain; the CDR3 is the one TCRdb lists. CDR3 protein: CASSNSPAGP. The chain carries TRBV6-5 and TRBJ1-1. The CDR3 length is 10 residues, termini included. Germline V gene data show CDR1 as MNHEY and CDR2 as SVGAGI.

The genes are TRBV6-6 and TRBJ1-4; possible D gene TRBD1, 5 bases. Germline V gene lookup returns CDR1 MNHNY and CDR2 SVGAGI (reference sequence). Between the trimmed V and J ends, which lost 5 bases and 9 bases, there was a span of 22 bases. The length of the CDR3 is 16 residues. CDR3 bases: TGTGCCAGCAGTGAGTTTTGGGTCAGGGAGAAGAAAAAACTGTTTTTT. Its protein is CASSEFWVREKKKLFF.

This clonotype was detected a few times. The rearrangement joins TRBV20-1 to TRBJ2-7; D may correspond to TRBD1 or TRBD2 (5 bases each). In germline, CDR1 is DFQATT, CDR2 SNEGSKA (reference sequence). The V end lost 6 bases, the J end lost 1 base, and 16 bases lay between the germline ends. This CDR3 has 14 amino acids. The CDR3 spells CSAPRTLVSYEQYF. The CDR3 coding sequence is TGCAGTGCCCCCAGGACACTAGTGTCCTACGAGCAGTACTTC.

The chain joins TRBV12-3 or TRBV12-4 to TRBJ2-7; TRBD1 might be the D (5 bases). The CDR3 sequence is 15 residues long. Trimming shortened V by 8 bases and J by 2 bases, and 19 bases separated the two germline ends. CDR3 in DNA: TGTGCCAGCGCTTGGGCATCTGACAGTCCCTACGAGCAGTACTTC. This sequence encodes CASAWASDSPYEQYF.

There are a few counts of this clonotype. V usage is TRBV20-1 and J usage is TRBJ1-1; 9 bases are a match to TRBD1. After removal of 6 bases from V and 8 bases from J, the junction contained 7 bases not matched to a gene. Per germline, CDR1 DFQATT and CDR2 SNEGSKA (reference sequence). The CDR3 sequence is 12 residues long. The CDR3 nucleotides read TGCAGTGCGCGGGTAGGGACAGGGGAAGCTTTCTTT. Protein sequence: CSARVGTGEAFF.

This clonotype was observed a handful of times. The chain combines TRBV2 with TRBJ1-5; 12 bases are a match to TRBD1. CDR1 SNHLY and CDR2 FYNNEI come from the germline V gene. The V and J ends lost 2 bases and 8 bases, in that order; junction bases with no gene match: 7. There are 16 residues in the CDR3. The CDR3 bases are TGTGCCAGCAGTGAAATAGGGACAGGGGGCTTGGAGCCCCAGCATTTT. This gives the protein CASSEIGTGGLEPQHF.

This clonotype was found many times. The rearrangement links TRBV7-6 to TRBJ2-5; the D gene is possibly TRBD2 (5 bases). With 0 bases removed from V and 8 bases from J, the gap between germline ends came to 10 bases. The CDR3 runs to 13 residues. Germline lookup yields CDR1 SGHVS and CDR2 FNYEAQ. The CDR3 is CASSLAGDSTQYF. In DNA, the CDR3 is TGTGCCAGCAGCTTAGCGGGAGATTCAACCCAGTACTTC.

In nucleotides, the CDR3 is TGTGCCAGCAGCCCGGCCGGGACAGGAAGACGCTATGGCTACACCTTC. Translating it yields CASSPAGTGRRYGYTF. The chain carries TRBV7-9 and TRBJ1-2; TRBD1 agrees at 8 bases. The CDR3 spans 16 residues. CDR1 and CDR2 (germline): SEHNR, FQNEAQ (reference sequence). Trimming took 5 bases from V and 4 from J; bases not matched to a gene: 12.

The rearrangement joins TRBV7-9 to TRBJ2-5, with TRBD2 matching over 10 bases. Germline CDR1 reads SEHNR; CDR2 reads FQNEAQ (reference sequence). The CDR3 runs 17 residues. J lost 4 bases, V lost 6 bases, and 14 bases had no gene match. The CDR3: CASSYSGLAGDRETQYF. The CDR3 DNA reads TGTGCCAGCAGTTACTCCGGGCTAGCGGGAGATCGAGAGACCCAGTACTTC.

This clonotype was counted many times. The genes are TRBV2 and TRBJ1-2, with D maybe TRBD1 (6 bases). V was cut by 5 bases and J by 8 bases, with 18 bases left in between. Germline CDR1 and CDR2: SNHLY and FYNNEI. This CDR3 is 14 amino acids long. This chain's CDR3 is CASSSRTASGGYTF. The CDR3 nucleotides read TGTGCCAGCAGTTCTCGGACAGCCTCGGGGGGCTACACCTTC.

The rearrangement uses TRBV19 and TRBJ2-7; 13 nucleotides agree with TRBD2. Losses at the gene ends were 6 bases for V and 3 bases for J; bases not matched to a gene: 5. The CDR3 runs 15 residues. The germline V gene has CDR1 LNHDA and CDR2 SQIVND (reference sequence). CDR3 DNA: TGTGCCAGTAGACTAGCGGGAGGGCCCAACTACGAGCAGTACTTC. Translation: CASRLAGGPNYEQYF.

As to this clonotype: A read error may explain this, as a much larger clone is one base away. This chain connects TRBV10-3 to TRBJ1-4, with D possibly TRBD1 on 6 matching bases. V lost 0 bases, J lost 4 bases, and 12 bases lay in between. CDR3 length: 16 residues. Per germline, CDR1 ENHRY and CDR2 SYGVKD. CDR3 sequence reads: CAISESLGAHNEKLFF. The CDR3 region has the DNA TGTGCCATCAGTGAGTCCCTGGGGGCGCATAATGAAAAACTGTTTTTT.

This clonotype appeared many times. This rearrangement joins TRBV11-2 to TRBJ1-5; no clear D. Between the trimmed V and J ends, which lost 5 bases and 3 bases, there was a span of 11 bases. The CDR3 contains 14 residues. Per germline, CDR1 SGHAT and CDR2 FQNNGV. The CDR3 nucleotides are TGTGCCAGCAGCCCGCTGGGTCTCAATCAGCCCCAGCATTTT. This gives the protein CASSPLGLNQPQHF.

V is TRBV9 and J is TRBJ1-1; the D is unclear. The CDR3 extends over 13 amino acids. Germline loops: CDR1 SGDLS, CDR2 YYNGEE. Trimming cost V 2 bases and J 4 bases, with 9 bases left between them. The CDR3 here is CASSVPRATEAFF. Written as DNA, the CDR3 is TGTGCCAGCAGCGTCCCCCGTGCCACTGAAGCTTTCTTT.

The chain joins TRBV20-1 to TRBJ1-1; D unclear. With 0 bases removed from V and 1 base from J, the gap between germline ends came to 12 bases. This CDR3 has 15 residues. The V gene's germline CDR1 is DFQATT and CDR2 SNEGSKA (reference sequence). The CDR3 DNA reads as TGCAGTGCTAGAGATCTGAACAGATCGAACACTGAAGCTTTCTTT. Encoded protein: CSARDLNRSNTEAFF.